This T cell receptor beta chain originates from a study of T cell responses to AZD1222 COVID-19 vaccine. Profiled with immunoSEQ multiplex PCR; TCRdb holds only in-frame clones, not every one. Counted here are fewer than 95,000 clones, roughly 90% occurring once; the ten biggest clones make up about 6.1%. There are 14 residues in the CDR3. Germline V lookup: CDR1 SGHNT, CDR2 YENEEA. V was trimmed by 4 bases and J by 1 base, leaving 10 bases between them. The gene calls are TRBV11-3 and TRBJ1-1; D ambiguous. Sequencing was performed on peripheral blood, taken 28 days after the second AZD1222 dose. The TCR originated in an adult who received the AZD1222 COVID-19 vaccine. The CDR3 nucleotides are TGTGCCAGCAGCTCAGGATACTCGAACACTGAAGCTTTCTTT. Protein sequence: CASSSGYSNTEAFF.